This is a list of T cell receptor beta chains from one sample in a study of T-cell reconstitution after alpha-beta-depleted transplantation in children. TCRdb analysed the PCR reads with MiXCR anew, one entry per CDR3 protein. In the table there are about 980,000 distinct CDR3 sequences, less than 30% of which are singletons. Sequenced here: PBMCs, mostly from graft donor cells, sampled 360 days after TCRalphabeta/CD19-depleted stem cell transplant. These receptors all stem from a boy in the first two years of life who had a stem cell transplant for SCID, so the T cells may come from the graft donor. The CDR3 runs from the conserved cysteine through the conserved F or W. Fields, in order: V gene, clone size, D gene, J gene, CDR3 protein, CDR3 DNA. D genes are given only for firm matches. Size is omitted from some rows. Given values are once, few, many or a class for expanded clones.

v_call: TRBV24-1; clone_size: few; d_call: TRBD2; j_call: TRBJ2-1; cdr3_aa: CATSESTSEVEQFF; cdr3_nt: TGTGCCACCAGTGAATCGACTAGCGAGGTTGAGCAGTTCTTC
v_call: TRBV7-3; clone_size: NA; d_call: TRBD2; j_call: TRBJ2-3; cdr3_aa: CASSSLAGETTDTQYF; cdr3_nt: TGTGCCAGCAGCTCCTTAGCGGGGGAGACCACAGATACGCAGTATTTT
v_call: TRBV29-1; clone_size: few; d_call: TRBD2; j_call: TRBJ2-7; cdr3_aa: CSVVGRGTVSYEQYF; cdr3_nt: TGCAGCGTTGTCGGGCGGGGGACTGTCTCCTACGAGCAGTACTTC
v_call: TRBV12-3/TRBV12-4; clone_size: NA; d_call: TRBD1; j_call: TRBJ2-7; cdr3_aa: CASTADGTGRNEQYF; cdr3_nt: TGTGCCAGCACGGCCGACGGGACAGGGCGGAACGAGCAGTACTTC
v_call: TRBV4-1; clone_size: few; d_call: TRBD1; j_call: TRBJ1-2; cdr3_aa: CASSQPTGDHGYTF; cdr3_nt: TGCGCCAGCAGCCAACCGACAGGGGACCATGGCTACACCTTC
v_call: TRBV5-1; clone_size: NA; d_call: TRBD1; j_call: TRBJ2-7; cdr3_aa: CASSLRGTGSEQYF; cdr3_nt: TGCGCCAGCAGCTTGCGAGGGACAGGTTCCGAGCAGTACTTC
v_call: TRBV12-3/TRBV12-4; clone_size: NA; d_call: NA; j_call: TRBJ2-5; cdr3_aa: CASSLQQETQYF; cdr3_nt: TGTGCCAGCAGTTTGCAGCAAGAGACCCAGTACTTC
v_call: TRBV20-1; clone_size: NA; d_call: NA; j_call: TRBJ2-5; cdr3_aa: CSARAYTGIHQKETQYF; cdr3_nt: TGCAGTGCTAGAGCCTATACAGGCATCCATCAAAAAGAGACCCAGTACTTC
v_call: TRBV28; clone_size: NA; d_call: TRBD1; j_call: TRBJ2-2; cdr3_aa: CATLTRGRELFF; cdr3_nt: TGTGCCACACTCACCAGGGGGCGGGAGCTGTTTTTT
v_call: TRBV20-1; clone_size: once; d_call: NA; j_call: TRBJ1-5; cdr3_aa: CSASGMGGGGNQPQHF; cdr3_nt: TGCAGTGCTAGTGGAATGGGGGGCGGAGGCAATCAGCCCCAGCATTTT
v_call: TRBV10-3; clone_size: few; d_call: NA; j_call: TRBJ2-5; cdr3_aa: CAISDWAGQETQYF; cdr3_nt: TGTGCCATCAGTGATTGGGCAGGACAAGAGACCCAGTACTTC
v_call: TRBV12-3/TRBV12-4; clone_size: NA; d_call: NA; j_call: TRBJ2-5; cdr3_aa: CASSLDGRGGETQYF; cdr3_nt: TGTGCCAGCAGTTTAGACGGCAGGGGAGGAGAGACCCAGTACTTC
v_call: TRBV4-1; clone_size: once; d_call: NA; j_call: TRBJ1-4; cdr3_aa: CASTQAPGERGEKLFF; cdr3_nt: TGCGCCAGCACCCAAGCGCCCGGGGAAAGGGGTGAAAAACTGTTTTTT
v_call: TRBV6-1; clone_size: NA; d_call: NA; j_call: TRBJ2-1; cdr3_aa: CASRPRELQYNEQFF; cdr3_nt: TGTGCCAGCAGACCCAGGGAACTTCAATACAATGAGCAGTTCTTC
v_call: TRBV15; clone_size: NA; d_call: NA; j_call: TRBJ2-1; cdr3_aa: CATSIQDSSNEQFF; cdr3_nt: TGTGCCACCAGCATTCAGGACAGTTCCAATGAGCAGTTCTTC
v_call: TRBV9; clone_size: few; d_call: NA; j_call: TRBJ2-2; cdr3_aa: CASSGIGELFF; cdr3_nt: TGTGCCAGCAGCGGCATCGGGGAGCTGTTTTTT
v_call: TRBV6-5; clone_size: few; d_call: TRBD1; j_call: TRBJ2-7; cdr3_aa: CASSYSGADRVHEQYF; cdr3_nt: TGTGCCAGCAGTTACTCGGGGGCGGACAGGGTCCACGAGCAGTACTTC
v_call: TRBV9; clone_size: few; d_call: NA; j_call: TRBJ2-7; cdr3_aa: CASSVDGGSPYEQYF; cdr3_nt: TGTGCCAGCAGCGTAGATGGGGGTTCTCCGTACGAGCAGTACTTC
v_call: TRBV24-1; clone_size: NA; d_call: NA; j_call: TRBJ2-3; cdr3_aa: CATSDPLRGSLADTQYF; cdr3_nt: TGTGCCACCAGTGATCCGCTACGGGGTAGTCTAGCAGATACGCAGTATTTT
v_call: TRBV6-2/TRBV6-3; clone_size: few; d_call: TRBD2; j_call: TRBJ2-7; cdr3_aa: CASISSGGPYEQYF; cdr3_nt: TGTGCCAGCATAAGTAGCGGGGGGCCCTACGAGCAGTACTTC
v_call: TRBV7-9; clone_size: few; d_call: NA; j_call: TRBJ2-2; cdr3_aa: CASSTDRPGELFF; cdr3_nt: TGTGCCAGCAGCACGGACAGACCCGGGGAGCTGTTTTTT
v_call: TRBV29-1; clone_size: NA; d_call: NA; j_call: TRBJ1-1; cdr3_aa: CSVHEQPMNTEAFF; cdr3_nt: TGCAGCGTTCACGAACAGCCTATGAACACTGAAGCTTTCTTT
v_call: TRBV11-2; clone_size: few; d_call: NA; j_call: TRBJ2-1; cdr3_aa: CASSLEPFLVYSYNEQFF; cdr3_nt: TGTGCCAGCAGCCTGGAACCGTTTTTGGTCTACTCCTACAATGAGCAGTTCTTC
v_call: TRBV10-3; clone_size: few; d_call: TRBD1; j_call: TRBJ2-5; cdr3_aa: CAISEQGVAQYF; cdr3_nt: TGTGCCATCAGTGAGCAGGGGGTGGCCCAGTACTTC
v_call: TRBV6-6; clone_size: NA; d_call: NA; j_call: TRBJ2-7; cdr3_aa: CASLDSSSYEQYF; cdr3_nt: TGTGCCAGCCTGGACAGTTCCTCCTACGAGCAGTACTTC
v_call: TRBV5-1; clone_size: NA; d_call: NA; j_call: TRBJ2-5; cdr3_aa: CASSLRDTRETQYF; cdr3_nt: TGCGCCAGCAGTTTAAGAGATACGAGGGAGACCCAGTACTTC
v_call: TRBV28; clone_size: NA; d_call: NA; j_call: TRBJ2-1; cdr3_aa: CASRQGRGEQFF; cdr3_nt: TGTGCCAGCAGACAGGGCAGGGGTGAGCAGTTCTTC
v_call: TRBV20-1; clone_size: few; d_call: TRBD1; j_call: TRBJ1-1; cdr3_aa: CSARGVVQGVGRAEAFF; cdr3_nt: TGCAGTGCTAGAGGGGTAGTACAGGGGGTAGGGAGGGCTGAAGCTTTCTTT
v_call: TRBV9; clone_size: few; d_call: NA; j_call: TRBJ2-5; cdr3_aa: CASSQTPGRSPKETQYF; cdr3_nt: TGTGCCAGCAGTCAAACACCGGGACGCTCCCCCAAAGAGACCCAGTACTTC
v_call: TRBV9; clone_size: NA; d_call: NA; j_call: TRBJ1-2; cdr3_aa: CASSVDEGNYGYTF; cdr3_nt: TGTGCCAGCAGCGTAGATGAGGGTAACTATGGCTACACCTTC
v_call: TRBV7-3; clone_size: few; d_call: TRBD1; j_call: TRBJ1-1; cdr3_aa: CASSQKGGTGANTEAFF; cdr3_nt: TGTGCCAGCAGCCAAAAGGGGGGTACAGGGGCTAACACTGAAGCTTTCTTT
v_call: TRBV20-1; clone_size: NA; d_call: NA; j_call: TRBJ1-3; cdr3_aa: CSAREAGATGNTIYF; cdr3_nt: TGCAGTGCTAGAGAGGCAGGGGCGACTGGAAACACCATATATTTT
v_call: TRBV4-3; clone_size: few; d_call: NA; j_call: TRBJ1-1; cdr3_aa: CASSQDLAGWTEAFF; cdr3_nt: TGCGCCAGCAGCCAAGATCTCGCAGGTTGGACTGAAGCTTTCTTT
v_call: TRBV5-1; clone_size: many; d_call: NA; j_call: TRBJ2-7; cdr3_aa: CASSLLGQNYEQYF; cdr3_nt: TGCGCCAGCAGCTTGCTTGGACAGAACTACGAGCAGTACTTC
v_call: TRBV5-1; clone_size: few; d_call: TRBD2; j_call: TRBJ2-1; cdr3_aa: CASSFWGGYNEQFF; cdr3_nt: TGCGCCAGCAGCTTCTGGGGGGGTTACAATGAGCAGTTCTTC
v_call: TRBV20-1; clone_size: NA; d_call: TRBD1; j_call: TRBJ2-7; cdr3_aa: CSAVGDRVGEQYF; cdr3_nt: TGCAGTGCTGTTGGGGACAGGGTGGGGGAGCAGTACTTC
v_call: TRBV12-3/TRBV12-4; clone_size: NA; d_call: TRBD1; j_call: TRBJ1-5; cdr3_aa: CASSFRRPGQGHQPQHF; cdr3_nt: TGTGCCAGCAGTTTTCGCCGGCCGGGACAGGGGCATCAGCCCCAGCATTTT
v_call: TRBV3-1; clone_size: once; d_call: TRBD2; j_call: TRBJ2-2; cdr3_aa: CASSQPGLAGPMFGELFF; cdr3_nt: TGTGCCAGCAGCCAGCCGGGACTAGCGGGGCCTATGTTCGGGGAGCTGTTTTTT
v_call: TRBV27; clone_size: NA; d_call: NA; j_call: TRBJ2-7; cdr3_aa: CASSKDISYEQYF; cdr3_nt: TGTGCCAGCAGTAAGGACATCTCCTACGAGCAGTACTTC
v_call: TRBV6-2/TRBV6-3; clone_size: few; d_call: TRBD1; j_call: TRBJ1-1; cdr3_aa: CASTESRDRGGTEAFF; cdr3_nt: TGTGCCAGCACCGAGAGCCGGGACAGGGGAGGAACTGAAGCTTTCTTT
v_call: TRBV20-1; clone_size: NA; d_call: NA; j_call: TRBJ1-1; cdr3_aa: CSASPHVEAFF; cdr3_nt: TGCAGTGCCTCTCCTCATGTTGAAGCTTTCTTT
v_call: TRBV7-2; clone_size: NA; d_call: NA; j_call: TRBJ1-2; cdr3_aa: CASSPPDGYTF; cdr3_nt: TGTGCCAGCAGTCCCCCCGACGGCTACACCTTC
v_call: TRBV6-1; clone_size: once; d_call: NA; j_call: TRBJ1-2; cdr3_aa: CASRRPGTTNYGYTF; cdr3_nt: TGTGCCAGCAGAAGACCCGGGACAACTAACTATGGCTACACCTTC
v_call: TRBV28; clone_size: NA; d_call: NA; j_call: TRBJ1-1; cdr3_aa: CASPSGTENTEAFF; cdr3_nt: TGTGCCAGCCCATCCGGGACTGAAAACACTGAAGCTTTCTTT
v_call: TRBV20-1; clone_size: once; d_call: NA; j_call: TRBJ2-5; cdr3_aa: CSAAPPGPRSF; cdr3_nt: TGCAGTGCTGCCCCCCCCGGGCCGCGTAGCTTC
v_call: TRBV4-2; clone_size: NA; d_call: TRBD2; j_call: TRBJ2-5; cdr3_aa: CASSTRLAGKETQYF; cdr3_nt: TGTGCCAGCAGCACCAGACTAGCGGGGAAAGAGACCCAGTACTTC
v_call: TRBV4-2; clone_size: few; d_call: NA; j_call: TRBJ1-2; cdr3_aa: CASSQERTAGYGYTF; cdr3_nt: TGTGCCAGCAGCCAAGAACGGACCGCCGGGTATGGCTACACCTTC
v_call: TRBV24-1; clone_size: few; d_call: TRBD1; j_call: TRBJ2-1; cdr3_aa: CATSEPGQGAFKKYNEQFF; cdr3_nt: TGTGCCACCAGTGAACCGGGACAGGGGGCCTTCAAGAAATACAATGAGCAGTTCTTC